Listed below are T cell receptor beta chains from one sample, sequenced in a study of regulatory T cells in long-lasting Graves disease. From the multiplex PCR reads, TCRdb called clonotypes with MiXCR, one entry per CDR3 protein. The profile covers 400,000 to 450,000 distinct CDR3 sequences, with approximately 15% appearing a single time and over 15% taken by the ten largest. These data also featured in a second study, about T cells in Graves' hyperthyroidism and ophthalmopathy.

The source material was peripheral blood mononuclear cells (PBMCs), sampled at new diagnosis, from a patient treated with antithyroid drugs. The receptors here all came from a woman younger than 45 with Graves disease. Each CDR3 is given with its conserved first and last residue. Fields, in order: D gene, V gene, clone size, J gene, CDR3 DNA, CDR3 protein. The D gene is left open where the match is weak. Only part of the rows carry a size: once, few, many, or a class if the clone is expanded.

-,TRBV6-1,few,TRBJ1-2,TGTGCCAGCAGTGAAGCGCACGGGAACTATGGCTACACCTTC,CASSEAHGNYGYTF
-,TRBV15,many,TRBJ2-3,TGTGCCACCGCGGGGCCGAAGGACTTAGAGACGCAGTATTTT,CATAGPKDLETQYF
TRBD2,TRBV24-1,few,TRBJ2-7,TGTGCCACCAGTGCCCCGGGCGGGGGCGAGCAGTACTTC,CATSAPGGGEQYF
-,TRBV5-1,few,TRBJ2-2,TGCGCCAGCACCCCGCCGCCTGACAGGAACACCGGGGAGCTGTTTTTT,CASTPPPDRNTGELFF
-,TRBV7-2,many,TRBJ1-5,TGTGCCAGCAGCGCAACAGGGACTGGCAATCAGCCCCAGCATTTT,CASSATGTGNQPQHF
-,TRBV2,many,TRBJ1-1,TGTGCCAGCCGACTTACAGGGTGGTGGCGTCAGAACACTGAAGCTTTCTTT,CASRLTGWWRQNTEAFF
-,TRBV5-1,many,TRBJ2-1,TGCGCCAGCAGCTTGGCCGATGCGGCGGGTGAGCAGTTCTTC,CASSLADAAGEQFF
-,TRBV28,-,TRBJ1-2,TGTGCCAGCAGTTTATTTTCGAACCCCGGAGGCTACACCTTC,CASSLFSNPGGYTF
-,TRBV6-1,many,TRBJ2-1,TGTGCCAGCACCCAGAGCTCCTACAATGAGCAGTTCTTC,CASTQSSYNEQFF
TRBD1,TRBV5-1,many,TRBJ2-2,TGCGCCAGCAGGCAACTCGGGACAGTGAACACCGGGGAGCTGTTTTTT,CASRQLGTVNTGELFF
-,TRBV28,many,TRBJ2-7,TGTGCCAGCAGTTTTGACAGGACTTACGAGCAGTACTTC,CASSFDRTYEQYF
-,TRBV20-1,few,TRBJ2-2,TGCAGTGCTAGAGCCCTACTGGGCACCGGGGAGCTGTTTTTT,CSARALLGTGELFF
-,TRBV5-1,few,TRBJ2-1,TGCGCCAGCAGCTTGTTTTTGTCTCCCAGCTCCTACAATGAGCAGTTCTTC,CASSLFLSPSSYNEQFF
-,TRBV29-1,-,TRBJ2-7,TGCAGCGTGGTCCTAGCCCGCTCCTACGAGCAGTACTTC,CSVVLARSYEQYF
-,TRBV30,many,TRBJ2-1,TGTGCCTCGACCGGGAGTCAGGGCTACAATGAGCAGTTCTTC,CASTGSQGYNEQFF
-,TRBV3-1,-,TRBJ2-1,TGTGCCAGCAGCCGGAATGACAATGAGCAGTTCTTC,CASSRNDNEQFF
-,TRBV27,many,TRBJ2-1,TGTGCCAGCAGCTTAGGAATCTACAATGAGCAGTTCTTC,CASSLGIYNEQFF
-,TRBV19,few,TRBJ1-6,TGTGCCAGTAGTATCGGCTCACATAATTCACCCCTCCACTTT,CASSIGSHNSPLHF
TRBD1,TRBV11-2,many,TRBJ2-5,TGTGCCAGTCGACAGGGGGGAAGAGAGACCCAGTACTTC,CASRQGGRETQYF
-,TRBV19,few,TRBJ1-5,TGTGCCCGTAGTATAGCTCAGGGGAGCAATCAGCCCCAGCATTTT,CARSIAQGSNQPQHF
TRBD1,TRBV7-3,many,TRBJ2-2,TGTGCCAGCAGCTTAAACAGGGGGAACCTTACGAACACCGGGGAGCTGTTTTTT,CASSLNRGNLTNTGELFF
TRBD2,TRBV11-3,-,TRBJ2-3,TGTGCCAGCAGCTTAATGGGGGGGGGACTAGCGGGAGTCACAGATACGCAGTATTTT,CASSLMGGGLAGVTDTQYF
TRBD2,TRBV6-2/TRBV6-3,-,TRBJ2-3,TGTGCCAGTCCTAGCGGGCGAAGCACAGATACGCAGTATTTT,CASPSGRSTDTQYF
TRBD2,TRBV20-1,-,TRBJ2-7,TGCAGTGCGGATACCGGGACTAGCCCCTACGAGCAGTACTTC,CSADTGTSPYEQYF
-,TRBV20-1,many,TRBJ1-5,TGCAGTGCTAGGGACAACAGGGAGCGGGGTCAGCCCCAGCATTTT,CSARDNRERGQPQHF
-,TRBV20-1,many,TRBJ2-7,TGCAGTGCTAGAGGGTCTCTTGGTTACGAGCAGTACTTC,CSARGSLGYEQYF
-,TRBV14,-,TRBJ1-1,TGTGCCAGCAGCCAAGCTGTAGGGAACACTGAAGCTTTCTTT,CASSQAVGNTEAFF
-,TRBV6-2/TRBV6-3,few,TRBJ2-1,TGTGCCAGCAGCCGAGGGGGGCTAGTCCGGGCCTACAATGAGCAGTTCTTC,CASSRGGLVRAYNEQFF
-,TRBV29-1,few,TRBJ2-7,TGCAGCGTTGAGCTCTCGGGCTCCTACGAGCAGTACTTC,CSVELSGSYEQYF
-,TRBV28,few,TRBJ1-5,TGTGCCAGCAGTTTGGATAGCAGTCAGCCCCAGCATTTT,CASSLDSSQPQHF
TRBD1,TRBV7-8,-,TRBJ1-2,TGTGCCAGCAGCTTTGAGAGGGACAGGGTGGGAGGGGGCTACACCTTC,CASSFERDRVGGGYTF
-,TRBV2,many,TRBJ2-5,TGTGCCAGCACGGCGGGCAGGATCGAGACCCAGTACTTC,CASTAGRIETQYF